This T cell receptor (beta chain) was sequenced in a study of T-cell reconstitution after alpha-beta-depleted transplantation in children. A TCRbeta library incorporating unique molecular identifiers was prepared. TCRdb fed the PCR reads into MiXCR, producing one record per CDR3 protein. This sample carries about 300,000 distinct CDR3 sequences, roughly a tenth of them seen once, and the ten largest clones take over 6%. This clonotype was counted many times. This sequence originates from a boy under two years old with acute myeloid leukemia, due to receive a stem cell transplant. The source material was PBMCs, sampled before TCRalphabeta/CD19-depleted stem cell transplant.

Written as DNA, the CDR3 is TGCAGTTCGGCCCGGGCAATCGGTCAGCCCCAGCATTTT. This sequence encodes CSSARAIGQPQHF. This chain uses TRBV20-1 with TRBJ1-5; D remains ambiguous. The ends were cut back, 8 bases at V and 6 bases at J, with 17 bases in the middle. Per germline, CDR1 DFQATT and CDR2 SNEGSKA (reference sequence). The CDR3 extends over 13 amino acids.